The 26 T cell receptor beta chains listed next were all sequenced from one sample in a study of shared clonotypes between healthy human individuals. Profiling relied on immunoSEQ multiplex PCR, and the TCRdb table lists in-frame clones only, not all of them. The data contain some 1.4 million clones, roughly 96% of them seen just once; the ten biggest clones take up 1% to 1.5%. The sample comprised naive CD4+ T cells sorted from blood. The subset denotes: CD45RA+ positively selected. The receptors come from a man aged 25-45 years in good health.

CDR3 sequence: CASSPRALGTDTQYF. The DNA of the CDR3 is TGTGCCAGCAGCCCCAGGGCTTTAGGCACAGATACGCAGTATTTT. This rearrangement joins TRBV5-6 to TRBJ2-3; TRBD1 might be the D (5 bases). Germline V lookup: CDR1 SGHDT, CDR2 YYEEEE. This CDR3 is built from 15 residues. Trimming cost V 4 bases and J 1 base, with 13 bases left between them.

The V gene is TRBV19, the J gene TRBJ1-2; D is ambiguous. V was cut by 7 bases and J by 2 bases, with 14 bases left in between. The length of the CDR3 is 14 residues. CDR1 and CDR2 from the germline V gene are LNHDA and SQIVND (reference sequence). The CDR3 DNA follows: TGTGCCAGTAAGGTCGGAACGGGGAACTATGGCTACACCTTC. Translating it yields CASKVGTGNYGYTF.

A note on this clone: Other nucleotide sequences from this sample produce the same CDR3. The chain joins TRBV18 to TRBJ2-7; 9 nucleotides agree with TRBD1. Germline CDR1 and CDR2: KGHSH and LQKENI. The CDR3 runs 15 residues. J was trimmed by 2 bases and V by 0 bases; bases with no gene match: 2. CDR3 amino acids: CASSPPGQGAYEQYF. Written as DNA, the CDR3 is TGTGCCAGCTCACCACCGGGACAGGGAGCCTACGAGCAGTACTTC.

This chain links TRBV7-2 with TRBJ2-7, with 8 bases aligning to TRBD1. The length of the CDR3 is 15 residues. Germline V lookup: CDR1 SGHTA, CDR2 FQGNSA. Germline trimming cut 3 bases from V and 4 bases from J; bases unmatched to any gene: 8. The CDR3 DNA reads as TGTGCCAGCAGCTTCGAAACCGGACAGGGATACGAGCAGTACTTC. This codes for CASSFETGQGYEQYF.

The gene calls are TRBV5-5 and TRBJ2-7; D not resolved. Germline values: CDR1 SGHKS, CDR2 YYEKEE (reference sequence). This CDR3 is built from 14 residues. V lost 8 bases to trimming and J lost 2 bases, with 17 bases between them. The CDR3 is CASHRRQATYEQYF. CDR3 sequence (DNA): TGTGCCAGTCACCGGCGGCAGGCGACCTACGAGCAGTACTTC.

The J gene is TRBJ2-3, the V gene TRBV5-4; TRBD2 matches at 7 bases. V was clipped by 5 bases and J by 2 bases; unmatched bases: 11. Germline values: CDR1 SGHNT, CDR2 YYREEE (reference sequence). This CDR3 region has 16 residues. DNA for the CDR3: TGTGCCAGCAGTTCCGGAAGCGGGGAACTCACAGATACGCAGTATTTT. This encodes CASSSGSGELTDTQYF.

The V and J genes are TRBV5-1 and TRBJ2-7; tentative D call: TRBD2 (5 bases). Germline loops: CDR1 SGHRS, CDR2 YFSETQ. V was trimmed by 4 bases and J by 6 bases, leaving 14 bases between them. The CDR3 runs 13 residues. CDR3 nucleotides: TGCGCCAGCAGCCGAGAGGGAGTTAGCGAGCAGTACTTC. Protein product: CASSREGVSEQYF.

The chain joins TRBV2 to TRBJ1-4, with a tentative D call TRBD1 (5 bases). Trimming took off 4 bases at V and 0 bases at J, with 12 bases between the two ends. This CDR3 comprises 16 residues. Germline values: CDR1 SNHLY, CDR2 FYNNEI. The CDR3 is CASSVGPAATNEKLFF. The CDR3 nucleotides are TGTGCCAGCAGTGTGGGGCCAGCTGCAACTAATGAAAAACTGTTTTTT. Full variable domain (outside the CDR3, taken from reference TRBV2 and TRBJ1-4): EPEVTQTPSHQVTQMGQEVILRCVPISNHLYFYWYRQILGQKVEFLVSFYNNEISEKSEIFDDQFSVERPDGSNFTLKIRSTKLEDSAMYFCASSVGPAATNEKLFFGSGTQLSVL.

This clone has just one count. The chain recombines TRBV11-2 with TRBJ1-1; weak D call: TRBD1 (5 bases). The germline V gene encodes CDR1 SGHAT and CDR2 FQNNGV. The CDR3 consists of 14 residues. The V gene lost 1 base and the J gene lost 7 bases, with 13 bases spanning the gap. The CDR3 DNA follows: TGTGCCAGCAGCTTAGGGATATTTGGGGGTGAAGCTTTCTTT. Protein sequence: CASSLGIFGGEAFF.

The V gene is TRBV27, the J gene TRBJ2-6; D ambiguous. The CDR3 is made up of 18 amino acids. Germline V CDR1 and CDR2: MNHEY, SMNVEV (reference sequence). Trimming removed 5 bases at V and 0 bases at J, with 17 bases between. Here the CDR3 DNA reads TGTGCCAGCAGTACCCGGTTCAGCCTACCCTCTGGGGCCAACGTCCTGACTTTC. Amino acid sequence: CASSTRFSLPSGANVLTF.

About this clone itself: Other DNA sequences in the same sample also yield this CDR3. The V call is TRBV6-6, the J call TRBJ2-1; the D is unclear. The CDR3 loop spans 11 amino acids. Trimming left V 1 base short and J 7 bases short, with 2 bases between. The germline gives CDR1 MNHNY, CDR2 SVGAGI (reference sequence). The chain's CDR3 is CASSYFNEQFF. The CDR3 nucleotides read TGTGCCAGCAGTTACTTTAATGAGCAGTTCTTC.

The gene calls are TRBV6-6 and TRBJ2-1; 8 bases align to TRBD1. This CDR3 comprises 16 residues. Germline trimming cut 0 bases from V and 7 bases from J; bases unmatched to any gene: 8. CDR1 and CDR2 from the germline V gene are MNHNY and SVGAGI (reference sequence). The chain's CDR3 is CASSYSRDRYPNEQFF. CDR3 bases: TGTGCCAGCAGTTACTCGAGGGACAGGTACCCTAATGAGCAGTTCTTC.

The rearrangement joins TRBV11-2 to TRBJ1-2; TRBD1 might be the D (6 bases). V was trimmed by 0 bases and J by 2 bases, leaving 13 bases between them. Germline CDR1 reads SGHAT; CDR2 reads FQNNGV. The CDR3 loop spans 16 amino acids. In DNA form, the CDR3 reads TGTGCCAGCAGCTTAGATTTGGGGGCGTACAACTATGGCTACACCTTC. This encodes CASSLDLGAYNYGYTF.

This clone has just one count. V gene TRBV11-3 combines with J gene TRBJ2-1; either TRBD1 or TRBD2 may supply D (5 bases each). The length of the CDR3 is 15 residues. Germline CDR1 reads SGHNT; CDR2 reads YENEEA. The V end was cut by 2 bases, the J end by 3 bases, with 11 bases between. CDR3: CASSLQGRGYNEQFF. The DNA for the CDR3 is TGTGCCAGCAGCTTACAGGGACGGGGCTACAATGAGCAGTTCTTC.

Comments on this clone: The sample has other DNA sequences that encode this CDR3 too. The gene calls are TRBV28 and TRBJ1-5; a weak D match, TRBD1 (5 bases). V was clipped by 6 bases and J by 0 bases, with 12 bases between them. This CDR3 region has 15 residues. Germline values: CDR1 MDHEN, CDR2 SYDVKM. DNA of the CDR3: TGTGCCAGCAGCTGGGGGTCCAATAGCAATCAGCCCCAGCATTTT. Its protein product is CASSWGSNSNQPQHF. Complete variable domain (other parts from reference TRBV28 and TRBJ1-5): DVKVTQSSRYLVKRTGEKVFLECVQDMDHENMFWYRQDPGLGLRLIYFSYDVKMKEKGDIPEGYSVSREKKERFSLILESASTNQTSMYLCASSWGSNSNQPQHFGDGTRLSIL.

The rearrangement joins TRBV7-2 to TRBJ2-2; 13 bases are a match to TRBD2. This CDR3 spans 17 amino acids. CDR1 SGHTA and CDR2 FQGNSA come from the germline V gene. V was pared by 6 bases and J by 5 bases, with 9 bases of the junction left unmatched. CDR3 coding DNA: TGTGCCAGCAGAGGGACTAGCGGGACTTGGAATACCGGGGAGCTGTTTTTT. It translates to CASRGTSGTWNTGELFF.

A single count supports this clone. CDR3: CSAAHGGGQYF. The CDR3 DNA reads as TGCAGTGCCGCCCACGGAGGCGGGCAGTACTTC. The rearrangement links TRBV20-1 to TRBJ2-7; D might be TRBD2 (5 bases). Germline V gene sequence: CDR1 DFQATT, CDR2 SNEGSKA (reference sequence). The V gene lost 6 bases and the J gene lost 9 bases, with 15 bases spanning the gap. This CDR3 is 11 amino acids long.

V and J are TRBV28 and TRBJ2-5; no clear D. Germline values: CDR1 MDHEN, CDR2 SYDVKM. Trimming took 4 bases from V and 2 from J, leaving 14 bases between them. This CDR3 spans 15 amino acids. CDR3 loop: CASSSGFLEQETQYF. As DNA, the CDR3 is TGTGCCAGCAGTTCAGGTTTCTTGGAACAAGAGACCCAGTACTTC.

The chain recombines TRBV11-3 with TRBJ2-5, with 7 bases lining up with TRBD2. The V gene's germline CDR1 is SGHNT and CDR2 YENEEA. The CDR3 has 17 residues. J gave up 1 base and V 1 base, and 9 bases lay outside the gene matches. The CDR3 DNA follows: TGTGCCAGCAGCTTAGGTACCGGGGGAGGGTCCCAAGAGACCCAGTACTTC. It encodes CASSLGTGGGSQETQYF.

V gene TRBV11-2 combines with J gene TRBJ2-3; a possible D gene is TRBD2 (6 bases). The CDR3 runs to 17 residues. Germline CDR1 and CDR2: SGHAT and FQNNGV. Trimming took off 0 bases at V and 0 bases at J, with 13 bases between the two ends. The CDR3 spells CASSLELSSGSTDTQYF. In DNA, the CDR3 is TGTGCCAGCAGCTTAGAGCTTTCGAGCGGGAGCACAGATACGCAGTATTTT.

Comment on this clone: Additional DNA sequences in this sample encode the identical CDR3. The chain has TRBV15 and TRBJ1-3; no firm D call. V dropped 0 bases and J dropped 7 bases, with 10 bases sitting between them. This CDR3 region has 14 residues. Germline V gene sequence: CDR1 LNHNV, CDR2 YYDKDF (reference sequence). CDR3 nucleotides: TGTGCCACCAGCAGAGATCTAGGTGGGAACACCATATATTTT. Translating gives CATSRDLGGNTIYF.

V is TRBV27 and J is TRBJ2-1; 7 bases agree with TRBD2. The trim removed 4 bases at V and 0 bases at J, leaving 9 bases unmatched. This CDR3 has 17 amino acids. Per germline, CDR1 MNHEY and CDR2 SMNVEV (reference sequence). The CDR3 spells CASSSAGDKSSYNEQFF. CDR3 sequence (DNA): TGTGCCAGCAGTTCGGCGGGAGATAAGAGCTCCTACAATGAGCAGTTCTTC.

This clone has only one observation. The gene calls are TRBV5-1 and TRBJ2-3; 8 positions agree with TRBD1. This CDR3 region has 14 residues. After removal of 6 bases from V and 6 bases from J, the junction contained 9 bases not matched to a gene. The germline V gene encodes CDR1 SGHRS and CDR2 YFSETQ. The CDR3 is CASILGTGPDTQYF. In DNA, the CDR3 is TGCGCCAGCATCCTCGGGACAGGACCCGATACGCAGTATTTT.

The J gene is TRBJ2-7, the V gene TRBV18, with TRBD1 matching 10 bases. The J segment lost 5 bases and the V segment lost 4 bases, leaving 8 bases of the junction unmatched. Germline V gives CDR1 KGHSH, CDR2 LQKENI. The CDR3 runs 15 residues. CDR3 residues: CASSLHRDRGHEQYF. Here the CDR3 DNA reads TGTGCCAGCTCACTACACCGGGACAGGGGCCACGAGCAGTACTTC.

The chain uses TRBV7-8 and TRBJ1-4; D is unclear. There are 15 residues in the CDR3. Germline V gene data show CDR1 as SGHVS and CDR2 as FQNEAQ. V was shortened by 3 bases and J by 7 bases, with 15 bases between the two germline ends. This chain's CDR3 is CASSLVSGSTEKLFF. In nucleotides, the CDR3 is TGTGCCAGCAGCTTGGTTTCGGGCTCTACTGAAAAACTGTTTTTT.

J is TRBJ1-2 and V is TRBV19; the D is unclear. The CDR3 extends over 12 amino acids. V was cut by 8 bases and J by 5 bases, with 12 bases left in between. Germline loops: CDR1 LNHDA, CDR2 SQIVND (reference sequence). CDR3 nucleotide sequence: TGTGCCAGTGGGTATCTACGTTATGGCTACACCTTC. Amino acid sequence: CASGYLRYGYTF.